Sequencing of this TCR beta chain was carried out in a study of cytomegalovirus exposure and HLA in healthy donors. Whole-study findings and limits: A later analysis associated roughly 15,000 TCR beta sequences with HLA alleles at a 0.05 false discovery rate.

PCR involved 60 Vbeta and 13 Jbeta primers. Repertoires were generated with immunoSEQ multiplex PCR, while TCRdb's copy carries only in-frame clones and drops some. The sample holds over 130,000 clones; about 80% are singletons and the top ten take approximately 1.5%. Germline V gene lookup returns CDR1 MNHEY and CDR2 SMNVEV (reference sequence). V was shortened by 4 bases and J by 0 bases, with 19 bases between the two germline ends. The CDR3 is made up of 18 amino acids. A word on this clone: The antigen is undetermined.

Sequenced material: PBMCs. The chain carries TRBV27 and TRBJ1-5, with a weak D call TRBD1 (6 bases). The receptor was isolated from a man aged 30 to 45 in good health and CMV-seropositive. In DNA form, the CDR3 reads TGTGCCAGCAGTTCCAGGGGTTCCGGGGTCTATAGCAATCAGCCCCAGCATTTT. As protein: CASSSRGSGVYSNQPQHF.